A single T cell receptor beta chain is shown here with its context. The CDR3 has 17 amino acids. The V and J ends lost 4 bases and 0 bases, in that order; junction bases with no gene match: 6. Per the germline V gene, CDR1 is LGHNA and CDR2 is YSLEER. The data belong to a study of cytomegalovirus exposure and HLA in healthy donors. The PCR made use of 60 Vbeta and 13 Jbeta primers. The assay was immunoSEQ multiplex PCR, and TCRdb's table has in-frame clones only and misses some. The repertoire holds 190,000 or so clones, about 79% seen once, with 0.098% in the top ten. Specimen: PBMCs. The sequence was collected from a boy younger than 10 in good health and CMV-seronegative. The V call is TRBV4-3, the J call TRBJ2-6; 7 nucleotides line up with TRBD1. In nucleotides, the CDR3 is TGCGCCAGCAGCCTCCGGGGACAGAGCTCTGGGGCCAACGTCCTGACTTTC. Translation gives CASSLRGQSSGANVLTF.